The rows below give T cell receptor beta chains drawn from one sample of a study of blood T cell repertoires in COVID-19. Sequenced by immunoSEQ multiplex PCR; TCRdb stores in-frame clones only, minus some. Of some 98,000 clones in the sample, about 80% were seen once. Sequenced material: peripheral blood. Receptors were obtained from a human donor in a cohort sampled during active COVID-19. Each CDR3 is given with its conserved first and last residue. A D gene is named only where the DNA matches it firmly. Size is omitted from some rows. Given values are once, few, many or a class for expanded clones.

j_gene	d_gene	abundance	v_gene	CDR3nt	CDR3aa
TRBJ2-7	NA	NA	TRBV28	TGTGCCAGCATGCAACTCTCCTACGAGCAGTACTTC	CASMQLSYEQYF
TRBJ2-7	NA	NA	TRBV7-9	TGTGCCAGCAGCTTCATTTATGCCTTTAGCGGACCGAGCTCCTACGAGCAGTACTTC	CASSFIYAFSGPSSYEQYF
TRBJ2-7	NA	NA	TRBV2	TGTGCCAGCAGAGCAGACACGTCATACGAGCAGTACTTC	CASRADTSYEQYF
TRBJ2-7	NA	NA	TRBV3-1/TRBV3-2	TGTGCCAGCAGCCAAGTTCCGGGGAGGTCCTACGAGCAGTACTTC	CASSQVPGRSYEQYF
TRBJ1-3	NA	NA	TRBV6-5	TGTGCCAGCACCAGATTGGGCTCAGGAAACACCATATATTTT	CASTRLGSGNTIYF
TRBJ1-2	NA	NA	TRBV28	TGTGCCAATTCGAAACCAGGGCCTTCTGGCTACACCTTC	CANSKPGPSGYTF
TRBJ1-1	TRBD1	NA	TRBV5-1	TGCGCCAGCAGCTTACAGGGGGACACTGAAGCTTTCTTT	CASSLQGDTEAFF
TRBJ2-7	NA	NA	TRBV28	TGTGCCAGCAGATCGAGGGGGGGATCCTACGAGCAGTACTTC	CASRSRGGSYEQYF
TRBJ2-5	TRBD2	NA	TRBV2	TGTGCCAGCAGTGAGGGCGGGGGGCCGGAGACCCAGTACTTC	CASSEGGGPETQYF
TRBJ2-7	TRBD2	NA	TRBV15	TGTGCCACCAGCTCAGGGAGGGAACGCTACGAGCAGTACTTC	CATSSGRERYEQYF
TRBJ1-5	TRBD1	NA	TRBV28	TGTGCCAGCAGACCCCGAGACAGGGGCAATCAGCCCCAGCATTTT	CASRPRDRGNQPQHF
TRBJ1-1	NA	NA	TRBV5-1	TGCGCCAGCACCCTGGGCGCCGTGAACACTGAAGCTTTCTTT	CASTLGAVNTEAFF
TRBJ1-1	TRBD1	NA	TRBV6-5	TGTGCCAGCAGCCGGACAGGACAACAGGTGACTGAAGCTTTCTTT	CASSRTGQQVTEAFF
TRBJ2-7	TRBD2	NA	TRBV9	TGTGCCAGCAGCGTTAGCGGGGGAGGGTACGAGCAGTACTTC	CASSVSGGGYEQYF
TRBJ1-2	TRBD1	once	TRBV28	TGTGCCAGCAGACCTACAGGGGGCGCAGGTGGCTACACCTTC	CASRPTGGAGGYTF
TRBJ2-1	NA	NA	TRBV11-3	TGTGCCAGCAGCTTAGGCGGCTCCTACAATGAGCAGTTCTTC	CASSLGGSYNEQFF
TRBJ1-5	NA	NA	TRBV5-8	TGTGCCAGCAGCTTGACGGTGGTTCAGCCCCAGCATTTT	CASSLTVVQPQHF
TRBJ1-1	NA	NA	TRBV28	TGTGCCAGCAGCCCAGGGAACAGTTACACTGAAGCTTTCTTT	CASSPGNSYTEAFF
TRBJ1-1	NA	NA	TRBV7-3	TGTGCCAGCAGCTCCGACACCAACACTGAAGCTTTCTTT	CASSSDTNTEAFF
TRBJ2-7	NA	NA	TRBV9	TGTGCCAGCAGAGGAGAGGGCGCCGCCTCCTACGAGCAGTACTTC	CASRGEGAASYEQYF
TRBJ2-7	TRBD1	NA	TRBV7-3	TGTGCCAGCAGCATCACCGGGACAGAGTACGAGCAGTACTTC	CASSITGTEYEQYF
TRBJ2-7	TRBD1	NA	TRBV11-1	TGTGCCAGCAGCTTAGCCGGGACAGGGGGCCCCTACGAGCAGTACTTC	CASSLAGTGGPYEQYF
TRBJ2-5	TRBD1	NA	TRBV5-1	TGCGCCAGCAGTTGGGGGACAGGGTATCAAGAGACCCAGTACTTC	CASSWGTGYQETQYF
TRBJ2-7	NA	few	TRBV5-1	TGCGCCAGCAGCTCTAACCTCGGCTACGAGCAGTACTTC	CASSSNLGYEQYF
TRBJ1-5	TRBD1	few	TRBV19	TGTGCCAGTAGTATTAGCGGGGGGACAGTTTTTATGCAGCCCCAGCATTTT	CASSISGGTVFMQPQHF
TRBJ2-3	NA	NA	TRBV7-2	TGTGCCAGCAGCTTAGTTCTCGGTTCTGTAACAGATACGCAGTATTTT	CASSLVLGSVTDTQYF
TRBJ1-2	NA	NA	TRBV5-1	TGCGCCAGCAGCTTGGACAGGGCGGGCGGCTACACCTTC	CASSLDRAGGYTF
TRBJ2-7	TRBD1	NA	TRBV5-1	TGCGCCAGCAGGGTATGGGACAGTGCCTACGAGCAGTACTTC	CASRVWDSAYEQYF
TRBJ2-2	NA	NA	TRBV7-8	TGTGCCAGCAGCCGGAGTTTGACCGGGGAGCTGTTTTTT	CASSRSLTGELFF
TRBJ1-5	NA	few	TRBV2	TGTGCCAGCGGGGAGGGGTTACAGCCCCAGCATTTT	CASGEGLQPQHF
TRBJ1-5	NA	NA	TRBV29-1	TGCAGCGTTGTTTACGGCCAGGGTGGACAGCCCCAGCATTTT	CSVVYGQGGQPQHF
TRBJ2-2	TRBD2	NA	TRBV5-6	TGTGCCAGCAACTCGGGACTAGCGGGAGGGCGGTACACCGGGGAGCTGTTTTTT	CASNSGLAGGRYTGELFF
TRBJ1-5	NA	NA	TRBV19	TGTGCCAGTAGTATTGGGGTACAACCGGAGGGCAATCAGCCCCAGCATTTT	CASSIGVQPEGNQPQHF
TRBJ2-6	TRBD2	NA	TRBV9	TGTGCCAGCAGCGAGGGGCTAGCGGGAGTCTCTGGGGCCAACGTCCTGACTTTC	CASSEGLAGVSGANVLTF
TRBJ1-2	TRBD1	NA	TRBV6-6	TGTGCCCATGGACAGGGGGCCTATGGCTACACCTTC	CAHGQGAYGYTF
TRBJ1-4	TRBD1	NA	TRBV2	TGTGCCAGCAGTACAGGGGGCAGAAGCGAAAAACTGTTTTTT	CASSTGGRSEKLFF
TRBJ2-5	TRBD2	NA	TRBV19	TGTGCCAGTAGCCAATCATGGACTAGCGGGGAACAAGAGACCCAGTACTTC	CASSQSWTSGEQETQYF
TRBJ2-1	NA	NA	TRBV20-1	TGCAGTGCTGAACAAGTCCTTGAGCAGTTCTTC	CSAEQVLEQFF
TRBJ2-2	TRBD1	NA	TRBV6-6	TGTGCCAGCCGGCCAGGGGGAAAAACCGGGGAGCTGTTTTTT	CASRPGGKTGELFF
TRBJ2-7	TRBD1	NA	TRBV2	TGTGCCAGCGCAGGAGTTGACAGGGGCTACGAGCAGTACTTC	CASAGVDRGYEQYF
TRBJ1-1	NA	NA	TRBV5-1	TGCGCCAGCAGCCCCGACAATTATGAAGCTTTCTTT	CASSPDNYEAFF
TRBJ1-6	NA	NA	TRBV11-2	TGTGCCAGCAGCTTAGTCACGGGGTCACCCCTCCACTTT	CASSLVTGSPLHF
TRBJ2-5	NA	NA	TRBV4-2	TGTGCCAGCAGCCAAGAGCGGATGGGCCAAGAGACCCAGTACTTC	CASSQERMGQETQYF
TRBJ2-1	NA	few	TRBV11-3	TGTGCCAGCAGCTTAGCGTCCTCCCACAATGAGCAGTTCTTC	CASSLASSHNEQFF
TRBJ2-7	NA	NA	TRBV4-1	TGCGCCAGCAGCCACCCCGGGGGTCCCTACGAGCAGTACTTC	CASSHPGGPYEQYF
TRBJ1-3	NA	NA	TRBV11-2	TGTGCCAGCAGCTTAGACAGGCCCCGCTCTGGAAACACCATATATTTT	CASSLDRPRSGNTIYF
TRBJ2-7	TRBD2	many	TRBV28	TGTGCCAGCAGTTTGGGCCTAGCGGGATACGAGCAGTACTTC	CASSLGLAGYEQYF
TRBJ1-1	NA	NA	TRBV18	TGTGCCAGCTCACTAGAGAACATCCAGCGCACTGAAGCTTTCTTT	CASSLENIQRTEAFF
TRBJ1-3	TRBD1	few	TRBV29-1	TGCAGCGTGCGGGGGACAGGGTCTGGAAACACCATATATTTT	CSVRGTGSGNTIYF
TRBJ2-1	NA	NA	TRBV21-1	TGTGCCAGCAGTTTAGCGGGGGTCGACCCGGATGAGCAGTTCTTC	CASSLAGVDPDEQFF
TRBJ2-7	TRBD2	NA	TRBV29-1	TGCAGCGTTGAAGGGGGAGGACTAGCGGGATTTAACTCCTACGAGCAGTACTTC	CSVEGGGLAGFNSYEQYF
TRBJ2-5	TRBD1	once	TRBV19	TGTGCCAGTAGTACCCTCAAGACAGGGATAAGAGGCCAAGAGACCCAGTACTTC	CASSTLKTGIRGQETQYF
TRBJ2-1	TRBD2	NA	TRBV7-6	TGTGCCAGCAGCCCCAGCGGGAACGAGCAGTTCTTC	CASSPSGNEQFF
TRBJ1-6	NA	few	TRBV27	TGTGCCAGCAGTCGCCTGTCGGTCGAGTCACCCCTCCACTTT	CASSRLSVESPLHF
TRBJ1-3	NA	NA	TRBV5-1	TGCGCCAGCAGCTTGGAACCGGGATTGAAAGGAAACACCATATATTTT	CASSLEPGLKGNTIYF